This TCR beta chain emerged from a study of blood T cell repertoires in COVID-19. Some clones are missing from TCRdb's copy, which holds only in-frame ones; the method was immunoSEQ multiplex PCR. The sample carries some 280,000 clones, about nine tenths recorded once. The germline gives CDR1 SGHAT, CDR2 FQNNGV. CDR3 size: 15 residues. The ends lost 5 bases at V and 3 bases at J; junction bases unmatched: 5. V gene TRBV11-2 combines with J gene TRBJ2-7, with TRBD2 matching 12 bases. The sequence derives from a woman in her thirties or forties who had recovered from COVID-19. The material sequenced was peripheral blood. The CDR3 loop is CASSHGTSGLYEQYF. CDR3 DNA: TGTGCCAGCAGCCACGGGACTAGCGGGCTCTACGAGCAGTACTTC.